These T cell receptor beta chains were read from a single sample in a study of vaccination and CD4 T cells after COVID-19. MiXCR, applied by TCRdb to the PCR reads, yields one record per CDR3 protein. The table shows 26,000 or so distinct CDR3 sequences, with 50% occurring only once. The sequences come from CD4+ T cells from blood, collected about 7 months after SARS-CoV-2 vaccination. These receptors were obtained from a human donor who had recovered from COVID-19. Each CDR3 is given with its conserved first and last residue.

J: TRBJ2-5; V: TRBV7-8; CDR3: CASSLLTRGETQYF
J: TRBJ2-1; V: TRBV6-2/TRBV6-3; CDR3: CASSYFLTSGICEQFF
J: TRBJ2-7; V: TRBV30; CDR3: CAWSTRYEQYF
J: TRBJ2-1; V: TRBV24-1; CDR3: CATSDSGTREQFF
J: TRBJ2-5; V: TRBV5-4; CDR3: CASSWTSSGETQYF
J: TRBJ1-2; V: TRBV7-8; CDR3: CASSLAPGSYGYTF
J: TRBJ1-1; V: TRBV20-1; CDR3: CSASRNENTEAFF
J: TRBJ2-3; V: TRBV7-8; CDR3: CASSDYLDTQYF
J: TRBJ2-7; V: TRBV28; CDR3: CASSFSGSSYEQYF
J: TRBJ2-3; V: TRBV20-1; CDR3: CSALLAGGQDTQYF
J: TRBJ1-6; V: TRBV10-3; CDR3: CAISESAEVNSPLHF
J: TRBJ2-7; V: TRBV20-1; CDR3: CSAEMGRATYEQYF
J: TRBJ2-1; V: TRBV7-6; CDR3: CASSKGLAGVGHEQFF
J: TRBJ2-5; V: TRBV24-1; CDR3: CATSVSGQETQYF
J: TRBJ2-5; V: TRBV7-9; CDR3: CASRSTGGGETQYF
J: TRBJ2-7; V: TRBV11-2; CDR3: CASSPLSGSREQYF
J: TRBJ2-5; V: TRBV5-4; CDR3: CASSTIFDSKETQYF
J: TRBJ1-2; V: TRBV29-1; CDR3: CSVGGSAAGYTF
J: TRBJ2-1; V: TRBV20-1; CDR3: CSARDWGSGSDYNEQFF
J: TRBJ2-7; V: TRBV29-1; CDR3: CSVIPGLAGDHGEQYF